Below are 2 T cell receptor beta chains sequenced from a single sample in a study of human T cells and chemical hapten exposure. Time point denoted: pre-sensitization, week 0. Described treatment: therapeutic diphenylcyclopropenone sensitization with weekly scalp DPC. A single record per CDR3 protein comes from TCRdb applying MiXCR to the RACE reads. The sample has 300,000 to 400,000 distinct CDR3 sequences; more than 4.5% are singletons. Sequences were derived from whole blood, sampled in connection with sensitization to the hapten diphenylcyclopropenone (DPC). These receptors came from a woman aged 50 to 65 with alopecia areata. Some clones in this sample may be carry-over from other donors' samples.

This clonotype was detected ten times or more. CDR3 region: CASSSPPGLAGLLTREQFF. The CDR3 DNA reads as TGTGCCAGCAGCTCTCCTCCGGGACTAGCGGGACTTCTAACGAGGGAGCAGTTCTTC. The chain recombines TRBV7-2 with TRBJ2-1; 13 bases align to TRBD2. Germline loops: CDR1 SGHTA, CDR2 FQGNSA. The CDR3 is 19 residues long. V gave up 4 bases and J gave up 10 bases; unmatched junction bases: 19.

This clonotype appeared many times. The chain's CDR3 is CASSFSPGDTQYF. Here the CDR3 DNA reads TGCGCCAGCAGTTTCTCGCCGGGGGATACGCAGTATTTT. The chain is built from TRBV10-1 and TRBJ2-3; TRBD2 might be the D (5 bases). The CDR3 is made up of 13 amino acids. The V end lost 5 bases, the J end lost 6 bases, and 12 bases lay between the germline ends. Looked up from germline, CDR1 is WNHNN and CDR2 is SYGVQD (reference sequence).